A selection of T cell receptor beta chains follows, all from one sample in a study of shared clonotypes between healthy human individuals. Profiling relied on immunoSEQ multiplex PCR, and the TCRdb table lists in-frame clones only, not all of them. The sample yields 400,000 to 500,000 clones, 60% to 85% seen once. Source material: PBMCs. Source of these receptors: a woman in her 40s in good health. Some clones in this sample may be carry-over from other donors' samples. Each CDR3 is given with its conserved first and last residue. The order of the fields is V gene, D gene, J gene, CDR3 protein. D genes are given only for firm matches.

>TRBV6-5|.|TRBJ1-5
CASSPTRGNQPQHF
>TRBV5-1|.|TRBJ2-1
CASSLDGRQRQFF
>TRBV18|TRBD2|TRBJ2-3
CASSPRTSGTTDTQYF
>TRBV5-1|.|TRBJ1-3
CASSRAMGLRGNTIYF
>TRBV18|.|TRBJ1-1
CASSQTVNTEAFF
>TRBV28|.|TRBJ1-4
CASSLLTASNEKLFF
>TRBV7-8|.|TRBJ1-1
CASSSGLGDLTEAFF
>TRBV5-4|.|TRBJ2-3
CASSSPGGSTDTQYF
>TRBV19|TRBD2|TRBJ2-2
CASSIVGSGSGTGELFF
>TRBV21-1|.|TRBJ1-1
CASTYLFRSLAFF
>TRBV28|TRBD2|TRBJ2-5
CASSSINPGGQETQYF
>TRBV5-1|TRBD1|TRBJ2-1
CASSLGDRGGYNEQFF
>TRBV6-5|TRBD1|TRBJ1-1
CASSYGTGASNTEAFF
>TRBV6-1|.|TRBJ2-5
CASSAGPNQETQYF
>TRBV6-5|.|TRBJ2-5
CASTGPNQETQYF
>TRBV19|.|TRBJ2-5
CASSTPGETQYF
>TRBV11-1|.|TRBJ1-1
CASSLVGEDTEAFF
>TRBV5-1|.|TRBJ2-3
CASSLALASGTDTQYF
>TRBV5-4|TRBD1|TRBJ1-2
CASRKTGGGYGYTF
>TRBV6-5|.|TRBJ2-7
CASSPLEGPSYEQYF
>TRBV18|.|TRBJ1-1
CASSPGGANTEAFF
>TRBV7-8|.|TRBJ2-2
CASSLAGRDTGELFF
>TRBV6-6|.|TRBJ2-2
CASNEGGVVGELFF
>TRBV30|.|TRBJ2-7
CAWNNAYEQYF
>TRBV28|TRBD1|TRBJ1-6
CASSLGQDNSPLHF
>TRBV5-5|TRBD1|TRBJ2-7
CASSRAGGPLTYERYF
>TRBV28|.|TRBJ2-3
CASSLPGGQYF
>TRBV6-6|.|TRBJ1-1
CASSYVGTEAFF
>TRBV30|.|TRBJ2-5
CAWSAGSQPRETQYF
>TRBV11-2|TRBD2|TRBJ2-7
CASSLESGRTYEQYF
>TRBV6-1|TRBD1|TRBJ1-5
CASRGQGGQNQPQHF
>TRBV7-8|TRBD2|TRBJ2-5
CASSLLRGRPQETQYF
>TRBV11-3|.|TRBJ2-3
CASSLEAGPTYTQYF
>TRBV30|TRBD2|.
CAWSVPASGLVSEQYF
>TRBV18|TRBD2|.
CASSPPGTRASEQYF
>TRBV29-1|.|TRBJ1-2
CSVEDRREDYGYTF
>TRBV6-1|TRBD2|TRBJ2-1
CASKPGLASNEQFF
>TRBV4-3|.|TRBJ2-1
CASSRGRYEQFF
>TRBV16|.|TRBJ2-7
CASSQLSVVDEQYF
>TRBV28|.|TRBJ2-1
CASAVAGLHYNEQFF
>TRBV5-1|.|TRBJ2-2
CASSPLGPGELFF
>TRBV25-1|TRBD2|TRBJ2-1
CASSGTSGSQSYNEQFF
>TRBV7-2|.|TRBJ2-7
CASSLVRFSSYEQYF
>TRBV5-1|.|TRBJ1-1
CASSLVGIMNTEAFF
>TRBV7-6|.|TRBJ2-7
CASSLSGLDEQYF
>TRBV2|TRBD1|TRBJ1-1
CASRPTGVGNTEAFF
>TRBV7-8|.|TRBJ2-5
CASSFHGETQYF
>TRBV4-2|.|TRBJ2-7
CASSQDEIREQYF
>TRBV11-2|TRBD2|TRBJ2-3
CASSLEGTSGVDTQYF
>TRBV2|TRBD2|TRBJ2-3
CASSVLAGEDTQYF
>TRBV5-1|.|TRBJ1-3
CASRSLVGNTIYF
>TRBV6-1|.|TRBJ1-5
CASRTGPNQPQHF
>TRBV7-2|.|TRBJ1-2
CASSSDGGYFYGYTF
>TRBV11-3|.|TRBJ1-4
CASSPHPNPSEKLFF
>TRBV7-9|.|TRBJ1-1
CASSLENTEAFF
>TRBV4-2|TRBD2|TRBJ2-3
CASSQPGTSDANTQYF
>TRBV29-1|TRBD1|TRBJ2-1
CSVGLTGVYNEQFF
>TRBV11-2|.|TRBJ2-3
CASSLTGANTQYF